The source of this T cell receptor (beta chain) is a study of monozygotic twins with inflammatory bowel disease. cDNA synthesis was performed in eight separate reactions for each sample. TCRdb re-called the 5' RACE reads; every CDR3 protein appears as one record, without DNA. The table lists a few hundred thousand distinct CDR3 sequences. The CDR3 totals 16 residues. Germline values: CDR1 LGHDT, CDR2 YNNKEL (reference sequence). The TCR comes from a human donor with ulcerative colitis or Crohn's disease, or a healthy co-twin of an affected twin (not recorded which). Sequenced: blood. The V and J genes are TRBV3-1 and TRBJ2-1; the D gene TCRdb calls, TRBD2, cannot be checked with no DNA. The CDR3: CASSQVRLAGYNEQFF.